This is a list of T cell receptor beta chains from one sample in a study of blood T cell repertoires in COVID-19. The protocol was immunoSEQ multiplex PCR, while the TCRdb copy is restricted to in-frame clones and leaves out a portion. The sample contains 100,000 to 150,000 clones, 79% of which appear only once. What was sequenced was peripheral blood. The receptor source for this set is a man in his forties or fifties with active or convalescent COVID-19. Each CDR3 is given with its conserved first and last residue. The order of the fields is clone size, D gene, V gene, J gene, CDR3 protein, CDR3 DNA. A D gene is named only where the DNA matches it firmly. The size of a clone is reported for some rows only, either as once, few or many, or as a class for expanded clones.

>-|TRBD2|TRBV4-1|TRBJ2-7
CASSPHTSGTPYEQYF
TGCGCCAGCAGCCCCCATACTAGCGGGACCCCCTACGAGCAGTACTTC
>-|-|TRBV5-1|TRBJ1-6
CASSLFTNLENSPLHF
TGCGCCAGCAGCTTGTTTACAAACCTGGAGAATTCACCCCTCCACTTT
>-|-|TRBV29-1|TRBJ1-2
CSVSQGIVDGYTF
TGCAGCGTTTCTCAGGGGATTGTAGATGGCTACACCTTC
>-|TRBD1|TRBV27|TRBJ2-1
CASSLTGDAYNEQFF
TGTGCCAGCAGTTTAACAGGGGACGCCTACAATGAGCAGTTCTTC
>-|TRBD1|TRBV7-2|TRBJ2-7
CASSVDRDHEQYF
TGTGCCAGCAGCGTCGACAGGGACCACGAGCAGTACTTC
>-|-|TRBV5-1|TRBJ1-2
CASSLDGTIPDGYTF
TGCGCCAGCAGCTTAGACGGAACTATCCCGGATGGCTACACCTTC
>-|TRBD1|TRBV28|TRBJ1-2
CASSSGTENYGYTF
TGTGCCAGCAGTTCCGGGACAGAAAACTATGGCTACACCTTC
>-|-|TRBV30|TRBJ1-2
CAWSVRWGLYGYTF
TGTGCCTGGAGTGTTAGGTGGGGGCTCTATGGCTACACCTTC
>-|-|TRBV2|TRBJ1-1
CASSEPSEAGANTEAFF
TGTGCCAGCAGTGAACCCTCCGAGGCAGGGGCAAACACTGAAGCTTTCTTT
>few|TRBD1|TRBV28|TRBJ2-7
CASSLGDRVGEQYF
TGTGCCAGCAGTTTAGGGGACAGGGTAGGCGAGCAGTACTTC
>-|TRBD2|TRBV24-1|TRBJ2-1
CATSDSAGVTINEQFF
TGTGCCACCAGTGATTCGGCGGGAGTGACCATCAATGAGCAGTTCTTC
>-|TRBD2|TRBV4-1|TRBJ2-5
CASSLRLAGLQETQYF
TGCGCCAGCAGCCTAAGACTAGCGGGTTTGCAAGAGACCCAGTACTTC
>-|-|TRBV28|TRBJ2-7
CASSSNYEQYF
TGTGCCAGCAGCTCTAATTACGAGCAGTACTTC
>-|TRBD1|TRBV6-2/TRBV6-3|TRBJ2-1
CASSPGGFYNEQFF
TGTGCCAGCAGTCCAGGGGGCTTCTACAATGAGCAGTTCTTC
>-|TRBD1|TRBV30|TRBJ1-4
CAWSEQGPERLFF
TGTGCCTGGAGCGAACAGGGGCCAGAGCGGCTGTTTTTT
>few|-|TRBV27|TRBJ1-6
CASKRDNNSPLHF
TGTGCCAGCAAGCGGGACAACAATTCACCCCTCCACTTT
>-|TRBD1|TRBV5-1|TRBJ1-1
CASSLWTGNTEAFF
TGCGCCAGCAGCCTTTGGACAGGGAACACTGAAGCTTTCTTT
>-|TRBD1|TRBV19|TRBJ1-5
CASNPGQGRNQPQHF
TGTGCCAGTAATCCGGGACAGGGACGAAATCAGCCCCAGCATTTT
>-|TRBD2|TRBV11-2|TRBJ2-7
CASSLGLAAYEQYF
TGTGCCAGCAGCTTAGGGCTAGCGGCCTACGAGCAGTACTTC
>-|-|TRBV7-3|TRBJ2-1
CASSGKVISVGPYEQFF
TGTGCCAGCAGCGGAAAGGTCATTAGCGTAGGTCCCTATGAGCAGTTCTTC
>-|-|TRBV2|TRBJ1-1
CASSDNQGATEAFF
TGTGCCAGCAGTGACAACCAGGGCGCCACTGAAGCTTTCTTT
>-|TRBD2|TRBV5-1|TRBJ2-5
CASSWTSSGETQYF
TGCGCCAGCAGCTGGACTAGCTCGGGCGAGACCCAGTACTTC
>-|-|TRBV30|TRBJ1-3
CAWSPLGGESGNTIYF
TGTGCCTGGAGCCCCTTGGGAGGAGAATCTGGAAACACCATATATTTT
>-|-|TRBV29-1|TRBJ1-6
CSPGPRGHF
TGCAGCCCCGGACCCCGAGGGCACTTT
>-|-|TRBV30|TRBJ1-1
CAWRADTEAFF
TGTGCCTGGAGGGCCGACACTGAAGCTTTCTTT
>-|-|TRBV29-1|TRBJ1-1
CSVGSLTANTEAFF
TGCAGCGTTGGTAGCCTGACAGCGAACACTGAAGCTTTCTTT
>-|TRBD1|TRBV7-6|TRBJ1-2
CASSPRDRDDYGYTF
TGTGCCAGCAGCCCTAGGGACAGGGATGACTATGGCTACACCTTC
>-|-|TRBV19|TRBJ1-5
CASSGWSNQPQHF
TGTGCCAGTAGTGGGTGGAGTAATCAGCCCCAGCATTTT
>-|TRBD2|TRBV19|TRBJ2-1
CASSIAGGLIYNEQFF
TGTGCCAGTAGTATAGCGGGGGGACTTATATACAATGAGCAGTTCTTC
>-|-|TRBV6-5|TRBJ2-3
CASSRPPGDTQYF
TGTGCCAGCAGTAGGCCCCCGGGAGATACGCAGTATTTT
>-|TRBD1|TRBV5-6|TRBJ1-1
CASSFILTGGPDTEAFF
TGTGCCAGCAGTTTTATCCTGACAGGGGGCCCCGACACTGAAGCTTTCTTT
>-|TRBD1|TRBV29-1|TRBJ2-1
CSVRGQGGPNEQFF
TGCAGCGTGAGGGGACAGGGAGGGCCAAATGAGCAGTTCTTC
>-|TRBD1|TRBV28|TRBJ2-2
CASRSGQGATGELFF
TGTGCCAGCAGAAGTGGACAGGGGGCCACCGGGGAGCTGTTTTTT
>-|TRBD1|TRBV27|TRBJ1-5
CASSPGTVANQPQHF
TGTGCCAGCAGCCCCGGGACAGTTGCAAATCAGCCCCAGCATTTT
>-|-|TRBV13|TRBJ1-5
CASSLGPNQPQHF
TGTGCCAGCAGCTTAGGTCCTAATCAGCCCCAGCATTTT
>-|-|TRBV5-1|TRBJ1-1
CASSLSDHRLGGNTEAFF
TGCGCCAGCAGCTTGTCGGATCATCGTCTAGGCGGGAACACTGAAGCTTTCTTT
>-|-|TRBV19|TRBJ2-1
CASSIDYSGSSYNEQFF
TGTGCCAGTAGTATAGATTATTCCGGGAGCTCCTACAATGAGCAGTTCTTC
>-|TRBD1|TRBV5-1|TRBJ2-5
CASSPGQGHVETQYF
TGCGCCAGCAGCCCTGGACAGGGCCATGTGGAGACCCAGTACTTC
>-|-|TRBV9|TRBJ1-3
CASSARGREGYGNTIYF
TGTGCCAGCAGTGCCCGGGGAAGGGAAGGATATGGAAACACCATATATTTT
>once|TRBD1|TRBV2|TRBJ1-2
CASSGFTGGDYGYTF
TGTGCCAGCAGTGGATTTACAGGGGGAGACTATGGCTACACCTTC
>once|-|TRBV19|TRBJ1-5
CASSIDRINQPQHF
TGTGCCAGTAGTATCGACAGGATCAATCAGCCCCAGCATTTT
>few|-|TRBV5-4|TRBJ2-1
CASSFNREQFF
TGTGCCAGCAGCTTCAACAGGGAGCAGTTCTTC
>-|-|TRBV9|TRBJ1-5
CASSVGGRGNQPQHF
TGTGCCAGCAGCGTAGGAGGTAGGGGAAATCAGCCCCAGCATTTT
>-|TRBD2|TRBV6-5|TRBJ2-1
CASRVAGNNEQFF
TGTGCCAGCAGGGTAGCGGGAAACAATGAGCAGTTCTTC
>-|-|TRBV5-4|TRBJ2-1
CASSFVGDEQFF
TGTGCCAGCAGCTTTGTGGGCGATGAGCAGTTCTTC
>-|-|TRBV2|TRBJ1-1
CASSVQDRTKAFF
TGTGCCAGCAGTGTGCAGGATAGAACAAAAGCTTTCTTT
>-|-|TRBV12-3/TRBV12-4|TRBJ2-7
CASSQGLGYEQYF
TGTGCCAGCAGTCAGGGCCTAGGCTACGAGCAGTACTTC
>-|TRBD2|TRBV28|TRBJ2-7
CASSPGGALYEQYF
TGTGCCAGCAGTCCGGGGGGGGCCCTCTACGAGCAGTACTTC
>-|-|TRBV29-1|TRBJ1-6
CSVSHSLHNSPLHF
TGCAGCGTTAGCCACTCCTTACATAATTCACCCCTCCACTTT
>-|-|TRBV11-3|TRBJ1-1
CASSFEDTEAFF
TGTGCCAGCAGCTTTGAGGACACTGAAGCTTTCTTT